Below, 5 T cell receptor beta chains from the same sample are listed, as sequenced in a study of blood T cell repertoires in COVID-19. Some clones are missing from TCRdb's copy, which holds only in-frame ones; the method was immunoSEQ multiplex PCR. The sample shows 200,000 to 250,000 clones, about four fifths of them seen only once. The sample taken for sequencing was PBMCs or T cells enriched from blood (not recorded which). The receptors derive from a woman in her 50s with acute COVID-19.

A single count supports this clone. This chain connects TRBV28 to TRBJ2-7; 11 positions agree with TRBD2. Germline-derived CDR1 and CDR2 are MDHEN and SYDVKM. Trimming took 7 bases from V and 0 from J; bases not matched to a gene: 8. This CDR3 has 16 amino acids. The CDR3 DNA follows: TGTGCCAGCACCATCGACGGGACTAGCGGCTCCTACGAGCAGTACTTC. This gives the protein CASTIDGTSGSYEQYF.

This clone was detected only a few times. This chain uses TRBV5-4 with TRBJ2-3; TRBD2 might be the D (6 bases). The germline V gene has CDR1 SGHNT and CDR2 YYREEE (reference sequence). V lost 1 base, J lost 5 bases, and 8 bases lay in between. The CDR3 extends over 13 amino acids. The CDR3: CASSLPGLDTQYF. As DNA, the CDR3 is TGTGCCAGCAGCTTGCCGGGACTAGATACGCAGTATTTT.

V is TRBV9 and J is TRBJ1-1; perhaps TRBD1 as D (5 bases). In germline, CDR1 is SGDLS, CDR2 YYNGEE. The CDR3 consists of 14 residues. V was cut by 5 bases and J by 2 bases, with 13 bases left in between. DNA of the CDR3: TGTGCCAGCAGACCCGACGGGGGAAACACTGAAGCTTTCTTT. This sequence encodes CASRPDGGNTEAFF.

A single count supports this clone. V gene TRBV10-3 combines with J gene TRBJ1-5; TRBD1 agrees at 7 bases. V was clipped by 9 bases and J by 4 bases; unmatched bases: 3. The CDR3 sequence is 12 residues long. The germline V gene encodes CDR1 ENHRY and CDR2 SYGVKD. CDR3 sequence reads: CAIQGSNQPQHF. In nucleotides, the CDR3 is TGTGCCATACAGGGGAGTAATCAGCCCCAGCATTTT.

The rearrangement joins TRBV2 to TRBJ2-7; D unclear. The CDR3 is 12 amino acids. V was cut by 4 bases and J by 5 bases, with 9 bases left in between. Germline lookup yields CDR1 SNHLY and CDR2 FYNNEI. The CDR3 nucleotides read TGTGCCAGCAGTGTGGCCAGTGACGAGCAGTACTTC. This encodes CASSVASDEQYF.